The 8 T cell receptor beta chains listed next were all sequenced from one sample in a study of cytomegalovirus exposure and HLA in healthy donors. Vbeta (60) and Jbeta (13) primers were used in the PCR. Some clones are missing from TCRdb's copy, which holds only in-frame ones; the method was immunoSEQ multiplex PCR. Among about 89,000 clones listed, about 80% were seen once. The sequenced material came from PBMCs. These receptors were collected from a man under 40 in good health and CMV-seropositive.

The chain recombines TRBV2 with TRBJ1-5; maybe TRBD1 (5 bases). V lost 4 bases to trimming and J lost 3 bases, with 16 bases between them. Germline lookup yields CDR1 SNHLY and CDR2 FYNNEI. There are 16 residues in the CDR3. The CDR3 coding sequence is TGTGCCAGCAGTGGGTCACACGACAGACTCAATCAGCCCCAGCATTTT. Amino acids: CASSGSHDRLNQPQHF.

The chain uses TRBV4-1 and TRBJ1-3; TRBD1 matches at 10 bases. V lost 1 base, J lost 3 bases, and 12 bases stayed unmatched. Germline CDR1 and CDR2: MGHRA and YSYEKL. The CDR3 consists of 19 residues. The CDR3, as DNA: TGCGCCAGCAGCCAAGCGGTGCCCACCTGGACAGGGGGTGGAAACACCATATATTTT. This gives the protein CASSQAVPTWTGGGNTIYF.

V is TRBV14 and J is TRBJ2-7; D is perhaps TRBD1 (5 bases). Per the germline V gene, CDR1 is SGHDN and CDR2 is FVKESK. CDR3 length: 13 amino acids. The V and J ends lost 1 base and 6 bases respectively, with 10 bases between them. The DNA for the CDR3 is TGTGCCAGCAGCCAAGTAGGGGCCGGCGAGCAGTACTTC. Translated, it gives CASSQVGAGEQYF.

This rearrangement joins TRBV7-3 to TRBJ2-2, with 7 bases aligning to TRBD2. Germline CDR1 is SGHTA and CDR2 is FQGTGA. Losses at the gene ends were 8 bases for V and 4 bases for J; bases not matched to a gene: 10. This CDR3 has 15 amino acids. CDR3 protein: CASSPRGEGTGELFF. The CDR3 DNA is TGTGCCAGCTCTCCTCGGGGGGAGGGCACCGGGGAGCTGTTTTTT.

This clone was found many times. The CDR3 region has the DNA TGTGCCAGCAACCGACAGGTTAATTCACCCCTCCACTTT. Its protein product is CASNRQVNSPLHF. The V and J genes are TRBV2 and TRBJ1-6; a possible D gene is TRBD1 (6 bases). Germline V gene sequence: CDR1 SNHLY, CDR2 FYNNEI. Trimming shortened V by 7 bases and J by 6 bases, and 10 bases separated the two germline ends. The CDR3 covers 13 residues.

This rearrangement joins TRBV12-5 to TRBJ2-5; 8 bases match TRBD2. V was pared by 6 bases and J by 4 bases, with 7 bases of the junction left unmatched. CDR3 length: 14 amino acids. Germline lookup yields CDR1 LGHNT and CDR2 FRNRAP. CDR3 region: CASGGLVVGETQYF. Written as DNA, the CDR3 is TGTGCTAGTGGGGGACTAGTGGTAGGAGAGACCCAGTACTTC.

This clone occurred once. The CDR3 protein is CAISALTGMVNEQYF. CDR3 in DNA: TGTGCCATCAGTGCTCTCACAGGGATGGTGAACGAGCAGTACTTC. The V gene is TRBV10-3, the J gene TRBJ2-7, with a tentative D call TRBD1 (6 bases). The CDR3 spans 15 residues. The germline V gene encodes CDR1 ENHRY and CDR2 SYGVKD. V was pared by 4 bases and J by 5 bases, with 18 bases between.

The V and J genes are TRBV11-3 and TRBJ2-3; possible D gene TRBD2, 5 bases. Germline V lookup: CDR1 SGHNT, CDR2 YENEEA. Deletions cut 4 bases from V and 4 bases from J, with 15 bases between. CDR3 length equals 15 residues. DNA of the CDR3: TGTGCCAGCAGCTCCAGCCGAGGGAGCCCAGATACGCAGTATTTT. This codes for CASSSSRGSPDTQYF.